This T cell receptor beta chain was captured by sequencing in a study of graft-versus-host responses after intestinal transplantation. The study, taken as a whole, reports: Early declines in HvG clones that occurred post-transplant were associated with peak circulating GvH clone levels.

Trimming removed 1 base at V and 2 bases at J, with 10 bases between. This CDR3 has 14 residues. The germline V gene encodes CDR1 SGHKS and CDR2 YYEKEE (reference sequence). Plated together were about 200,000 CFSE-labeled responder cells and about 200,000 irradiated, violet-dye-labeled stimulator cells. Only in-frame clones appear in the TCRdb table, and some are missing; sequencing was by immunoSEQ multiplex PCR. The repertoire holds about 8,000 clones, with 31% as singletons. The chain recombines TRBV5-5 with TRBJ2-7; D is possibly TRBD2 (6 bases). This receptor was identified in a human patient who received an intestinal transplant. The sequenced sample was alloreactive CD8+ T cells from a mixed lymphocyte reaction culture, obtained before intestinal transplant. The subset was: CFSE-low proliferating T cells sorted from roughly 6-day pre-transplant mixed lymphocyte reaction (GvH or HvG direction). CDR3 region: CASSLRDWPYEQYF. CDR3 DNA sequence: TGTGCCAGCAGCTTGAGGGACTGGCCCTACGAGCAGTACTTC. Complete variable domain (other parts from reference TRBV5-5 and TRBJ2-7): DAGVTQSPTHLIKTRGQQVTLRCSPISGHKSVSWYQQVLGQGPQFIFQYYEKEERGRGNFPDRFSARQFPNYSSELNVNALLLGDSALYLCASSLRDWPYEQYFGPGTRLTVT.